This T cell receptor beta chain was identified during a study of shared clonotypes between healthy human individuals. Study-level background: In total, the donors were a couple of women and a few men aged 18 to 49.

TCRdb's table, derived via immunoSEQ multiplex PCR, lists solely in-frame clones and lacks some. The sample lists under 700,000 clones; approximately 95% were seen once. A word on this clone: Its cognate antigen is unknown.

Findings and caveats of the study: Among donors, the sharing of clonotypes was expected to be influenced by sequencing depth. Only blood was sampled; tissue repertoires likely differ. Against clonotypes common to all four donors, non-shared ones had lower generation probabilities.

CD45RO-negative cells were positively selected for CCR7, leaving out terminally differentiated effector memory CD45RA+ cells. This TCR derives from a woman aged 25 to 39 in good health. The specimen was naive CD8+ T cells sorted from blood.

The CDR3 sequence is CASSPFGGAEAFF. The CDR3 DNA reads TGTGCCAGCAGCCCATTCGGGGGGGCTGAAGCTTTCTTT. V is TRBV9 and J is TRBJ1-1; perhaps TRBD1 as D (5 bases). Germline CDR1 and CDR2: SGDLS and YYNGEE. V was shortened by 4 bases and J by 6 bases, with 13 bases between the two germline ends. The CDR3 totals 13 residues.